These 27 T cell receptor beta chains share one sample of origin, sequenced in a study of cytomegalovirus exposure and HLA in healthy donors. Some clones are missing from TCRdb's copy, which holds only in-frame ones; the method was immunoSEQ multiplex PCR. The sample lists 200,000 to 300,000 clones; approximately 86% were seen once. The sequenced material came from PBMCs. The receptor source for this set is a woman aged 25 to 39 in good health and CMV-seropositive.

This sequence joins TRBV5-1 and TRBJ2-1; the D gene is possibly TRBD1 (5 bases). V was trimmed by 4 bases and J by 3 bases, leaving 14 bases between them. Germline CDR1 and CDR2: SGHRS and YFSETQ. The CDR3 loop spans 15 amino acids. In DNA form, the CDR3 reads TGCGCCAGCAGCCCCTCAGGGTTGTACTACAATGAGCAGTTCTTC. The encoded protein is CASSPSGLYYNEQFF.

The CDR3 reads CASSPLAGPYNEQFF. The CDR3 bases are TGCGCCAGCAGCCCCCTAGCGGGACCCTACAATGAGCAGTTCTTC. This chain links TRBV5-1 with TRBJ2-1; 9 nucleotides agree with TRBD2. Germline CDR1 SGHRS, CDR2 YFSETQ. Losses at the gene ends were 4 bases for V and 2 bases for J; bases not matched to a gene: 4. This CDR3 is 15 amino acids long.

This clone was observed a single time. J is TRBJ1-5 and V is TRBV7-2, with 12 bases fitting TRBD1. The CDR3 extends over 17 amino acids. The J segment lost 3 bases and the V segment lost 5 bases, leaving 8 bases of the junction unmatched. The germline gives CDR1 SGHTA, CDR2 FQGNSA. DNA of the CDR3: TGTGCCAGCAGCCTTAGGGGACAGGGGGCGACCAATCAGCCCCAGCATTTT. Protein: CASSLRGQGATNQPQHF. The full variable domain, completed using reference TRBV7-2 and TRBJ1-5, is GAGVSQSPSNKVTEKGKDVELRCDPISGHTALYWYRQSLGQGLEFLIYFQGNSAPDKSGLPSDRFSAERTGGSVSTLTIQRTQQEDSAVYLCASSLRGQGATNQPQHFGDGTRLSIL.

The chain carries TRBV2 and TRBJ2-7; possible D gene TRBD2, 6 bases. The CDR3 has 17 amino acids. Trimming took off 0 bases at V and 3 bases at J, with 18 bases between the two ends. Germline V lookup: CDR1 SNHLY, CDR2 FYNNEI. The CDR3 coding sequence is TGTGCCAGCAGTGAAGCGCTTCGGGGACTTTCCCGCTACGAGCAGTACTTC. As protein: CASSEALRGLSRYEQYF.

This chain joins TRBV6-1 and TRBJ2-7, with D tentatively TRBD1 (6 bases). CDR1 is MNHNS and CDR2 is SASEGT in the germline V gene. V lost 0 bases, J lost 4 bases, and 19 bases lay in between. The CDR3 covers 17 residues. CDR3 coding DNA: TGTGCCAGCAGTGAAGCAGGGGGAACGTACAGGGTTTACGAGCAGTACTTC. Translation gives CASSEAGGTYRVYEQYF.

This chain links TRBV7-8 with TRBJ1-2, with 9 bases fitting TRBD1. V lost 5 bases to trimming and J lost 5 bases; unmatched junction nucleotides: 9. The CDR3 is 15 amino acids. Germline assignment: CDR1 SGHVS and CDR2 FQNEAQ. The CDR3 is CASSPRGQGSYGYTF. Here the CDR3 DNA reads TGTGCCAGCAGCCCGAGAGGACAGGGGTCTTATGGCTACACCTTC.

This chain joins TRBV19 and TRBJ2-7, with 8 bases identical to TRBD2. Germline V gene sequence: CDR1 LNHDA, CDR2 SQIVND (reference sequence). The CDR3 length is 15 residues. The ends lost 2 bases at V and 4 bases at J; junction bases unmatched: 7. CDR3 DNA: TGTGCCAGTAGTATAATAGCGGGGCCCGGGTACGAGCAGTACTTC. Its translation: CASSIIAGPGYEQYF.

This chain links TRBV5-1 with TRBJ2-1, with 14 bases lining up with TRBD2. The CDR3 consists of 16 residues. Germline V gene sequence: CDR1 SGHRS, CDR2 YFSETQ. The J segment lost 10 bases and the V segment lost 2 bases, leaving 8 bases of the junction unmatched. DNA of the CDR3: TGCGCCAGCAGCTTAACCGGGACTAGCGGGAGTCGAGAGCAGTTCTTC. Amino acid sequence: CASSLTGTSGSREQFF. Supplemented by reference TRBV5-1 and TRBJ2-1, the full variable domain reads KAGVTQTPRYLIKTRGQQVTLSCSPISGHRSVSWYQQTPGQGLQFLFEYFSETQRNKGNFPGRFSGRQFSNSRSEMNVSTLELGDSALYLCASSLTGTSGSREQFFGPGTRLTVL.

This chain links TRBV5-6 with TRBJ2-3, with a weak D call TRBD1 (6 bases). The CDR3 sequence is 16 residues long. Germline CDR1 reads SGHDT; CDR2 reads YYEEEE. Trimming left V 1 base short and J 1 base short, with 13 bases between. CDR3 protein: CASSLQTGYRTDTQYF. The CDR3 DNA follows: TGTGCCAGCAGCTTGCAAACAGGGTATCGCACAGATACGCAGTATTTT.

This chain uses TRBV5-6 with TRBJ2-5; 9 positions match TRBD1. The CDR3 is 14 residues long. J was trimmed by 5 bases and V by 4 bases; bases with no gene match: 6. The germline V gene has CDR1 SGHDT and CDR2 YYEEEE. The chain's CDR3 is CASSLTGGGETQYF. Here the CDR3 DNA reads TGTGCCAGCAGCCTGACAGGGGGTGGGGAGACCCAGTACTTC. Full variable domain (outside the CDR3, taken from reference TRBV5-6 and TRBJ2-5): DAGVTQSPTHLIKTRGQQVTLRCSPKSGHDTVSWYQQALGQGPQFIFQYYEEEERQRGNFPDRFSGHQFPNYSSELNVNALLLGDSALYLCASSLTGGGETQYFGPGTRLLVL.

The V gene is TRBV29-1, the J gene TRBJ2-1, with D tentatively TRBD2 (5 bases). CDR1 is SQVTM and CDR2 is ANQGSEA in the germline V gene. V was trimmed by 2 bases and J by 6 bases, leaving 11 bases between them. The CDR3 is 13 amino acids. The CDR3 region is CSVESDRGNEQFF. The CDR3 DNA reads TGCAGCGTTGAATCAGATCGGGGCAATGAGCAGTTCTTC.

The rearrangement joins TRBV15 to TRBJ1-5; D remains unclear. Germline assignment: CDR1 LNHNV and CDR2 YYDKDF (reference sequence). This CDR3 spans 14 amino acids. Trimming took off 0 bases at V and 9 bases at J, with 12 bases between the two ends. The CDR3 protein is CATSRDRGLGPQHF. The CDR3 nucleotides are TGTGCCACCAGCAGAGATCGAGGTCTTGGGCCCCAGCATTTT.

V gene TRBV5-5 combines with J gene TRBJ1-4, with 7 bases that match TRBD1. J gave up 8 bases and V 4 bases, and 14 bases lay outside the gene matches. This CDR3 contains 16 residues. CDR1 is SGHKS, CDR2 YYEKEE, per germline (reference sequence). For the CDR3, the DNA is TGTGCCAGCAGCCCCCGACAGGGAGAGTCGTCGGAAAAACTGTTTTTT. This encodes CASSPRQGESSEKLFF.

The chain carries TRBV7-2 and TRBJ2-7; D is perhaps TRBD2 (5 bases). V lost 2 bases to trimming and J lost 1 base, with 6 bases between them. Germline loops: CDR1 SGHTA, CDR2 FQGNSA. There are 13 residues in the CDR3. CDR3 in amino acids: CASSLLASYEQYF. CDR3 in DNA: TGTGCCAGCAGCTTACTAGCATCCTACGAGCAGTACTTC. The full variable domain, rest sourced from reference TRBV7-2 and TRBJ2-7, is GAGVSQSPSNKVTEKGKDVELRCDPISGHTALYWYRQSLGQGLEFLIYFQGNSAPDKSGLPSDRFSAERTGGSVSTLTIQRTQQEDSAVYLCASSLLASYEQYFGPGTRLTVT.

J is TRBJ2-7 and V is TRBV10-1; the match to TRBD2 covers 8 bases. Germline values: CDR1 WNHNN, CDR2 SYGVQD (reference sequence). J gave up 0 bases and V 6 bases, and 4 bases lay outside the gene matches. The CDR3 length is 14 residues. CDR3 sequence: CASREAGVSYEQYF. DNA of the CDR3: TGCGCCAGCAGGGAAGCGGGAGTCTCCTACGAGCAGTACTTC.

This clone was picked up many times. V gene TRBV30 combines with J gene TRBJ2-7; 7 nucleotides match TRBD2. This CDR3 has 14 residues. V was clipped by 1 base and J by 9 bases; unmatched bases: 12. Germline CDR1 reads GTSNPN; CDR2 reads SVGIG (reference sequence). CDR3 region: CAWSGHAGDRRQYF. The CDR3 nucleotides read TGTGCCTGGAGTGGTCACGCGGGAGACCGCCGGCAGTACTTC.

The table lists this clone with a count of one. This sequence joins TRBV28 and TRBJ1-3, with 8 nucleotides matching TRBD1. The J segment lost 2 bases and the V segment lost 8 bases, leaving 5 bases of the junction unmatched. Germline assignment: CDR1 MDHEN and CDR2 SYDVKM. The CDR3 loop spans 14 amino acids. This chain's CDR3 is CASAPGGTGNTIYF. The CDR3 region has the DNA TGTGCCAGCGCTCCAGGGGGCACTGGAAACACCATATATTTT.

V usage is TRBV6-1 and J usage is TRBJ2-7; D call uncertain. The V gene lost 3 bases and the J gene lost 3 bases, with 6 bases spanning the gap. The germline V gene encodes CDR1 MNHNS and CDR2 SASEGT. The CDR3 length is 12 residues. The CDR3 DNA follows: TGTGCCAGCAGTGAGCGTGACTACGAGCAGTACTTC. This gives the protein CASSERDYEQYF.

The V and J genes are TRBV30 and TRBJ2-7; 7 bases are shared with TRBD2. The germline V gene has CDR1 GTSNPN and CDR2 SVGIG (reference sequence). The CDR3 covers 13 residues. Unmatched junction bases numbered 7, after V lost 1 base and J lost 7 bases. Here the CDR3 reads CAWSAGGMSEQYF. The CDR3 bases are TGTGCCTGGAGTGCGGGGGGTATGAGTGAGCAGTACTTC.

The chain joins TRBV5-1 to TRBJ2-7; D is ambiguous. Trimming shortened V by 1 base and J by 2 bases, and 7 bases separated the two germline ends. Germline V CDR1 and CDR2: SGHRS, YFSETQ. The CDR3 is 13 amino acids. CDR3 bases: TGCGCCAGCAGCTTGACAGAGCCCTACGAGCAGTACTTC. Translating gives CASSLTEPYEQYF.

This clone was counted once. This chain links TRBV18 with TRBJ1-1, with 7 bases that match TRBD1. In germline, CDR1 is KGHSH, CDR2 LQKENI. The J segment lost 7 bases and the V segment lost 4 bases, leaving 3 bases of the junction unmatched. The CDR3 totals 12 residues. The CDR3 sequence is CASSLGDSEAFF. CDR3 DNA sequence: TGTGCCAGCTCACTAGGGGACAGTGAAGCTTTCTTT.

This chain uses TRBV6-1 with TRBJ2-7, with a tentative D call TRBD2 (5 bases). The CDR3 contains 8 residues. Germline CDR1 and CDR2: MNHNS and SASEGT. The ends were cut back, 11 bases at V and 9 bases at J, with 8 bases in the middle. The chain's CDR3 is CASEVQYF. CDR3 coding DNA: TGTGCCTCGGAGGTGCAGTACTTC.

The chain links TRBV27 to TRBJ1-2, with 9 bases fitting TRBD1. Per the germline V gene, CDR1 is MNHEY and CDR2 is SMNVEV (reference sequence). The V gene end was trimmed by 5 bases and the J gene end by 4 bases; junction bases not matched to a gene: 5. The CDR3 has 14 residues. Here the CDR3 DNA reads TGTGCCAGCAGTCGGGACAGGGCTCCCTATGGCTACACCTTC. It encodes CASSRDRAPYGYTF.

CDR3 amino acids: CASSQRTGSGDTQYF. The CDR3 bases are TGTGCCAGCTCTCAGCGGACAGGATCAGGAGATACGCAGTATTTT. The chain joins TRBV18 to TRBJ2-3; 7 nucleotides line up with TRBD1. CDR1 KGHSH and CDR2 LQKENI come from the germline V gene. V gave up 6 bases and J gave up 5 bases; unmatched junction bases: 11. There are 15 residues in the CDR3.

This clone appeared once. The V gene is TRBV19, the J gene TRBJ1-1; 8 nucleotides align to TRBD1. Germline V gene sequence: CDR1 LNHDA, CDR2 SQIVND (reference sequence). This CDR3 is 15 amino acids long. V shed 6 bases and J 1 base; nucleotides not matched to a gene: 7. CDR3 residues: CASREHGQGNTEAFF. The CDR3 coding sequence is TGTGCCAGTAGAGAACACGGACAGGGGAACACTGAAGCTTTCTTT.

The J gene is TRBJ1-5, the V gene TRBV5-1; 7 bases line up with TRBD1. This CDR3 is built from 15 residues. Germline V gives CDR1 SGHRS, CDR2 YFSETQ. The V gene end was trimmed by 4 bases and the J gene end by 7 bases; junction bases not matched to a gene: 11. The CDR3: CASSASPTGNQPQHF. CDR3 coding DNA: TGCGCCAGCAGCGCCTCACCGACAGGGAACCAGCCCCAGCATTTT.

This clone appeared many times. V is TRBV4-1 and J is TRBJ2-2; tentatively, D is TRBD2 (5 bases). Between the trimmed V and J ends, which lost 8 bases and 4 bases, there was a span of 17 bases. Germline CDR1 reads MGHRA; CDR2 reads YSYEKL. The CDR3 extends over 15 amino acids. The CDR3 sequence: CASPNWDGGTGELFF. The CDR3 DNA follows: TGCGCCAGCCCTAATTGGGATGGAGGCACCGGGGAGCTGTTTTTT.